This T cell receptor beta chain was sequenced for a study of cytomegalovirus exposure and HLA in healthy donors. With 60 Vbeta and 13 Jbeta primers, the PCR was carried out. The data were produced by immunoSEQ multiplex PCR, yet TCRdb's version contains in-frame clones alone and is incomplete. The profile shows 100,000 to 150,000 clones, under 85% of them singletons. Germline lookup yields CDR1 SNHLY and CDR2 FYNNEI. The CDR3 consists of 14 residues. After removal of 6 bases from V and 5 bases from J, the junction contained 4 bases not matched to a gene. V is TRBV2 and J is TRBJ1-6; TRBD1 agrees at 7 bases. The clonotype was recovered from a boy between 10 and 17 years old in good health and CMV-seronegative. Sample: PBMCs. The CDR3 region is CASSHRGDNSPLHF. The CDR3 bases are TGTGCCAGCAGCCACAGGGGCGATAATTCACCCCTCCACTTT. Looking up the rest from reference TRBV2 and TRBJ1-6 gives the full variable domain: EPEVTQTPSHQVTQMGQEVILRCVPISNHLYFYWYRQILGQKVEFLVSFYNNEISEKSEIFDDQFSVERPDGSNFTLKIRSTKLEDSAMYFCASSHRGDNSPLHFGNGTRLTVT.